These 30 T cell receptor beta chains share one sample of origin, sequenced in a study of T cell responses to AZD1222 COVID-19 vaccine (dated by TCRdb to 2020 to 2023). Libraries were prepared through the immunoSEQ multiplex PCR assay. TCRdb mirrors the immuneACCESS table, restricted to in-frame sequences. Some clones are absent from its copies; in checked studies, under half trace to an unresolved V gene, and the reason for the others is unknown. Across this sample there are roughly 84,000 clones, with around 88% seen only once. Clones ranked in the top ten supply 11% of the sample. The time point label of this sample denotes: about 28 days (+/-7) after the second vaccine dose. Sequenced here: peripheral blood, sampled 28 days after the second AZD1222 dose. These receptors came from an adult who received the AZD1222 COVID-19 vaccine.

The CDR3 DNA sequence: TGTGCCAGCAGTCTTGGGACAGGGGAATCCTATAATTCACCCCTCCACTTT. This gives the protein CASSLGTGESYNSPLHF. The chain carries TRBV6-6 and TRBJ1-6; 10 bases line up with TRBD1. Germline V gene lookup returns CDR1 MNHNY and CDR2 SVGAGI (reference sequence). V trimming: 5 bases; J trimming: 1 base; junction bases outside the gene matches: 5. The CDR3 sequence is 17 residues long.

J is TRBJ1-2 and V is TRBV28; D is perhaps TRBD1 (6 bases). CDR1 is MDHEN, CDR2 SYDVKM, per germline. V was shortened by 3 bases and J by 8 bases, with 19 bases between the two germline ends. The CDR3 is 15 residues long. CDR3 loop: CASSFTGRGALGYTF. The CDR3 coding sequence is TGTGCCAGCAGTTTTACGGGCCGGGGGGCGCTCGGCTACACCTTC.

The V and J genes are TRBV10-2 and TRBJ2-7; D gene unclear. V was shortened by 7 bases and J by 3 bases, with 10 bases between the two germline ends. Germline assignment: CDR1 WSHSY and CDR2 SAAADI. This CDR3 has 12 residues. The CDR3 DNA sequence: TGCGCCAGCACCCTCGTTGGCTACGAGCAGTACTTC. It translates to CASTLVGYEQYF.

This clone appeared a few times. This rearrangement joins TRBV5-1 to TRBJ2-1; D is possibly TRBD2 (5 bases). Germline V lookup: CDR1 SGHRS, CDR2 YFSETQ. This CDR3 has 14 residues. Trimming left V 2 bases short and J 2 bases short, with 8 bases between. The CDR3, as DNA: TGCGCCAGCAGCTTTACTAGAACCTACAATGAGCAGTTCTTC. Its translation: CASSFTRTYNEQFF.

V is TRBV6-5 and J is TRBJ1-2, with 7 bases lining up with TRBD1. The CDR3 loop spans 14 amino acids. Germline V gene lookup returns CDR1 MNHEY and CDR2 SVGAGI. The V gene end was trimmed by 6 bases and the J gene end by 7 bases; junction bases not matched to a gene: 11. The CDR3 protein is CASRFSTGEGGYTF. For the CDR3, the DNA is TGTGCCAGCAGATTTTCCACAGGGGAAGGTGGCTACACCTTC.

The chain combines TRBV7-2 with TRBJ2-1, with 11 bases aligning to TRBD1. The V gene's germline CDR1 is SGHTA and CDR2 FQGNSA. The CDR3 has 14 amino acids. The junction had 7 bases not matched to a gene; V was cut back by 9 bases and J by 6 bases. The CDR3: CASTGTGGTNEQFF. The DNA for the CDR3 is TGTGCCAGTACCGGGACAGGGGGGACCAATGAGCAGTTCTTC.

This clone occurred once. The chain recombines TRBV18 with TRBJ1-1; tentative D call: TRBD1 (5 bases). The germline CDR1 and CDR2 sequences are KGHSH and LQKENI. V was trimmed by 3 bases and J by 3 bases, leaving 17 bases between them. The CDR3 sequence is 16 residues long. CDR3 protein: CASSPWATAGDTEAFF. In DNA, the CDR3 is TGTGCCAGCTCACCCTGGGCGACAGCGGGGGACACTGAAGCTTTCTTT.

In this sample, this clone turned up once. This rearrangement joins TRBV5-1 to TRBJ2-7; TRBD2 aligns across 8 bases. This CDR3 spans 15 amino acids. J was trimmed by 5 bases and V by 0 bases; bases with no gene match: 7. The germline gives CDR1 SGHRS, CDR2 YFSETQ. The CDR3 DNA reads TGCGCCAGCAGCTTGGTTGTTAGCGGGAACAACGAGCAGTACTTC. Translating gives CASSLVVSGNNEQYF.

J is TRBJ2-3 and V is TRBV3-1 (or the pseudogene TRBV3-2), with TRBD1 identical over 7 bases. Looked up from germline, CDR1 is LGHDT and CDR2 is YNNKEL (reference sequence). CDR3 length equals 15 residues. Trimming removed 1 base from V and 4 bases from J; junction bases left unmatched: 5. The CDR3 reads CASSQGDRDPDTQYF. Here the CDR3 DNA reads TGTGCCAGCAGCCAAGGAGACAGGGACCCAGATACGCAGTATTTT.

The V and J genes are TRBV28 and TRBJ2-7; D not certain. Germline assignment: CDR1 MDHEN and CDR2 SYDVKM. The CDR3 is 14 residues long. The V gene lost 2 bases and the J gene lost 0 bases, with 8 bases spanning the gap. CDR3 amino acids: CASSLVGYSYEQYF. CDR3 sequence (DNA): TGTGCCAGCAGTTTAGTAGGTTACTCCTACGAGCAGTACTTC.

The rearrangement joins TRBV7-2 to TRBJ1-2, with D perhaps TRBD1 (5 bases). This CDR3 contains 16 residues. Trimming removed 6 bases from V and 5 bases from J, with 22 bases in between. Germline assignment: CDR1 SGHTA and CDR2 FQGNSA. The CDR3 region is CASSDGRVQQVYGYTF. The CDR3 coding sequence is TGTGCCAGCAGTGACGGGAGGGTCCAACAGGTTTATGGCTACACCTTC.

The chain links TRBV28 to TRBJ2-5; D not certain. The germline V gene encodes CDR1 MDHEN and CDR2 SYDVKM. There are 15 residues in the CDR3. Trimming took 2 bases from V and 5 from J, leaving 15 bases between them. This chain's CDR3 is CASSLEPNLRETQYF. The DNA for the CDR3 is TGTGCCAGCAGTTTAGAACCGAACCTCCGCGAGACCCAGTACTTC.

The CDR3 nucleotides are TGTGCCAGCAGCCAAGGGACAGGGGGAAGCAAATACTTC. This codes for CASSQGTGGSKYF. The V call is TRBV9, the J call TRBJ2-7, with 11 nucleotides matching TRBD1. The J segment lost 13 bases and the V segment lost 4 bases, leaving 10 bases of the junction unmatched. The V gene's germline CDR1 is SGDLS and CDR2 YYNGEE. This CDR3 region has 13 residues.

This chain joins TRBV30 and TRBJ2-3; D is ambiguous. CDR3 length: 14 amino acids. V lost 1 base to trimming and J lost 1 base, with 9 bases between them. Germline V gives CDR1 GTSNPN, CDR2 SVGIG (reference sequence). CDR3 in amino acids: CAWSEGQGTDTQYF. In DNA form, the CDR3 reads TGTGCCTGGAGTGAGGGTCAGGGCACAGATACGCAGTATTTT.

The sample holds one count of this clone. The rearrangement uses TRBV5-4 and TRBJ2-3, with D possibly matching TRBD2 (6 bases). The germline V gene has CDR1 SGHNT and CDR2 YYREEE (reference sequence). Trimming removed 4 bases at V and 0 bases at J, with 12 bases between. There are 15 residues in the CDR3. CDR3 coding DNA: TGTGCCAGCAGCACTGGGACTGGGAGCACAGATACGCAGTATTTT. Translated: CASSTGTGSTDTQYF. Variable domain in full (rest from reference TRBV5-4 and TRBJ2-3): ETGVTQSPTHLIKTRGQQVTLRCSSQSGHNTVSWYQQALGQGPQFIFQYYREEENGRGNFPPRFSGLQFPNYSSELNVNALELDDSALYLCASSTGTGSTDTQYFGPGTRLTVL.

This sequence joins TRBV18 and TRBJ1-1; 7 bases are a match to TRBD1. V lost 5 bases and J lost 3; bases outside the gene matches: 6. This CDR3 spans 14 amino acids. CDR1 and CDR2 (germline): KGHSH, LQKENI. This CDR3 reads CASSYTGDDTEAFF. The CDR3 DNA is TGTGCCAGCTCATACACAGGGGACGACACTGAAGCTTTCTTT.

The chain joins TRBV7-3 to TRBJ2-5, with a tentative D call TRBD2 (5 bases). This CDR3 comprises 14 residues. Trimming took 5 bases from V and 4 from J, leaving 14 bases between them. Looked up from germline, CDR1 is SGHTA and CDR2 is FQGTGA. The chain's CDR3 is CASSQGASSETQYF. CDR3 in DNA: TGTGCCAGCAGCCAAGGAGCTAGCTCAGAGACCCAGTACTTC.

This sequence joins TRBV5-1 and TRBJ2-1, with TRBD2 identical over 8 bases. The V gene end was trimmed by 2 bases and the J gene end by 3 bases; junction bases not matched to a gene: 10. The CDR3 contains 17 residues. In germline, CDR1 is SGHRS, CDR2 YFSETQ. CDR3 nucleotides: TGCGCCAGCAGCTTTAACCCGGCTAGCGGGTTCTACAATGAGCAGTTCTTC. Translation: CASSFNPASGFYNEQFF. Looking up the rest from reference TRBV5-1 and TRBJ2-1 gives the full variable domain: KAGVTQTPRYLIKTRGQQVTLSCSPISGHRSVSWYQQTPGQGLQFLFEYFSETQRNKGNFPGRFSGRQFSNSRSEMNVSTLELGDSALYLCASSFNPASGFYNEQFFGPGTRLTVL.

V gene TRBV6-2 or TRBV6-3 combines with J gene TRBJ2-1; TRBD2 matches 10 bases. Germline assignment: CDR1 MNHEY and CDR2 SVGEGT. There are 18 residues in the CDR3. The V segment lost 6 bases and the J segment 2 bases; nucleotides outside the gene matches: 13. This CDR3 is CASRPTPGTSATYNEQFF. CDR3 DNA: TGTGCCAGCAGGCCTACACCCGGGACTAGCGCCACCTACAATGAGCAGTTCTTC.

The CDR3 loop is CASSSRSGGSAYEQYF. The CDR3 DNA reads as TGTGCCAGCAGCTCGCGATCCGGGGGGTCTGCCTACGAGCAGTACTTC. The V gene is TRBV7-2, the J gene TRBJ2-7; 7 bases match TRBD2. The germline V gene has CDR1 SGHTA and CDR2 FQGNSA. V lost 4 bases and J lost 2; bases outside the gene matches: 11. This CDR3 has 16 residues.

The V gene is TRBV10-3, the J gene TRBJ1-2; D remains unclear. Deletions cut 2 bases from V and 8 bases from J, with 15 bases between. CDR3 length: 14 residues. Per the germline V gene, CDR1 is ENHRY and CDR2 is SYGVKD. The CDR3 spells CAISEPLILRGYTF. The CDR3 DNA reads TGTGCCATCAGTGAGCCCCTAATATTGAGGGGCTACACCTTC.

The chain's CDR3 is CASSFPGGAGSYSNQPQHF. CDR3 coding DNA: TGTGCCAGCAGTTTTCCGGGGGGCGCGGGTTCATATAGCAATCAGCCCCAGCATTTT. The chain combines TRBV28 with TRBJ1-5; D is possibly TRBD1 (6 bases). This CDR3 has 19 residues. Trimming stripped 3 bases from V and 0 bases from J, with 21 bases between. Germline CDR1 MDHEN, CDR2 SYDVKM.

This rearrangement joins TRBV11-2 to TRBJ1-2; D is ambiguous. Trimming left V 5 bases short and J 8 bases short, with 12 bases between. This CDR3 comprises 12 residues. CDR1 is SGHAT, CDR2 FQNNGV, per germline. Here the CDR3 reads CASSPRMGGYTF. The CDR3 DNA sequence: TGTGCCAGCAGCCCCCGCATGGGGGGCTACACCTTC.

V gene TRBV23-1 combines with J gene TRBJ1-2; 9 positions match TRBD1. TRBV23-1 is assigned to the ORF class and has an uncertain function. V dropped 2 bases and J dropped 2; count of bases not matched to a gene: 9. This CDR3 has 17 residues. CDR3 bases: TGCGCCAGCAGTCAAGCCTTGGACAGGGGACAGAACTATGGCTACACCTTC. This sequence encodes CASSQALDRGQNYGYTF.

The chain employs TRBV25-1 and TRBJ2-6; TRBD1 aligns across 7 bases. Germline CDR1 and CDR2: MGHDK and SYGVNS. V was pared by 5 bases and J by 0 bases, with 10 bases of the junction left unmatched. This CDR3 region has 18 residues. CDR3 protein: CASSRRRTGVSGANVLTF. The CDR3 bases are TGTGCCAGCAGTAGGCGGAGGACAGGAGTCTCTGGGGCCAACGTCCTGACTTTC.

This chain joins TRBV4-3 and TRBJ2-2, with TRBD2 as a possible D gene (5 bases). V shed 1 base and J shed 6 bases, with 6 bases lying between them. The CDR3 consists of 13 residues. Germline V lookup: CDR1 LGHNA, CDR2 YSLEER. CDR3 region: CASSQVGAGELFF. DNA of the CDR3: TGCGCCAGCAGCCAAGTCGGGGCCGGGGAGCTGTTTTTT.

The chain combines TRBV9 with TRBJ2-5; no clear D gene. Germline V lookup: CDR1 SGDLS, CDR2 YYNGEE. Deletions cut 4 bases from V and 1 base from J, with 11 bases between. This CDR3 contains 14 residues. The CDR3 loop is CASSPRDFQETQYF. Here the CDR3 DNA reads TGTGCCAGCAGCCCCCGCGATTTCCAAGAGACCCAGTACTTC. Filled out from reference TRBV9 and TRBJ2-5, the complete variable domain reads DSGVTQTPKHLITATGQRVTLRCSPRSGDLSVYWYQQSLDQGLQFLIQYYNGEERAKGNILERFSAQQFPDLHSELNLSSLELGDSALYFCASSPRDFQETQYFGPGTRLLVL.

This chain connects TRBV4-3 to TRBJ2-6; D gene ambiguous. The CDR3 has 17 residues. V was cut by 0 bases and J by 1 base, with 10 bases left in between. The V gene's germline CDR1 is LGHNA and CDR2 YSLEER. The CDR3: CASSQDLRNSGANVLTF. The CDR3 nucleotides are TGCGCCAGCAGCCAAGATCTAAGGAATTCTGGGGCCAACGTCCTGACTTTC.

The chain couples TRBV3-1 (or the pseudogene TRBV3-2) to TRBJ1-3; unclear D gene. Germline V gives CDR1 LGHDT, CDR2 YNNKEL (reference sequence). The CDR3 extends over 12 amino acids. The V end was cut by 2 bases, the J end by 4 bases, with 3 bases between. The CDR3 DNA reads as TGTGCCAGCAGCCAACGGGGAAACACCATATATTTT. Translating it yields CASSQRGNTIYF.

The CDR3: CATTSTQGTEQFF. The CDR3 nucleotides read TGTGCCACCACCTCCACTCAGGGTACTGAGCAGTTCTTC. The chain combines TRBV24-1 with TRBJ2-1; a possible D gene is TRBD1 (5 bases). CDR1 is KGHDR and CDR2 is SFDVKD in the germline V gene. This CDR3 spans 13 amino acids. Trimming pared 8 bases from V and 9 bases from J, leaving 16 bases between.